The rows below give T cell receptor beta chains drawn from one sample of a study of control samples from healthy donors and cancer patients. Method: immunoSEQ multiplex PCR; TCRdb's copy keeps in-frame clones and lacks some. This sample has about 57,000 clones, with under 95% found just once. Material: PBMCs. All receptors derive from a man aged 25 to 45 with colorectal cancer. The CDR3 runs from the conserved cysteine through the conserved F or W. A D gene is named only where the DNA matches it firmly. Size is stated for part of the rows, as once, few or many counts, or as a class when the clone is expanded.

CDR3,DNA,V,size,J,D
CASSSYPGSNQPQHF,TGTGCCAGCAGTTCTTACCCAGGGAGCAATCAGCCCCAGCATTTT,TRBV6-5,NA,TRBJ1-5,NA
CASSSGQGPRAEAFF,TGTGCCAGCAGCTCCGGCCAGGGGCCGAGAGCTGAAGCTTTCTTT,TRBV5-8,NA,TRBJ1-1,NA
CASSPDRQPSNYGYTF,TGTGCCAGCAGCCCTGACAGGCAACCATCCAACTATGGCTACACCTTC,TRBV7-9,NA,TRBJ1-2,NA
CASSLIQGSSYEQYF,TGTGCCAGCAGCTTAATACAGGGAAGCTCCTACGAGCAGTACTTC,TRBV7-9,NA,TRBJ2-7,NA
CASSVGAGDSTDTQYF,TGTGCCAGCAGCGTAGGAGCGGGGGATAGCACAGATACGCAGTATTTT,TRBV9,NA,TRBJ2-3,TRBD2
CASSNHWGSPLHF,TGTGCCAGCAGCAACCACTGGGGTTCACCCCTCCACTTT,TRBV28,NA,TRBJ1-6,NA
CASSLEGGSIYEQYF,TGTGCCAGCAGTTTAGAGGGGGGGAGTATTTACGAGCAGTACTTC,TRBV28,NA,TRBJ2-7,NA
CASSLVGPSGNTIYF,TGTGCCAGCAGCTTAGTGGGGCCTTCCGGAAACACCATATATTTT,TRBV11-2,NA,TRBJ1-3,NA
CASSLGRSGNTIYF,TGTGCCAGCAGCTTGGGAAGATCTGGAAACACCATATATTTT,TRBV5-6,NA,TRBJ1-3,NA
CASSLQGPLYYGYTF,TGTGCCAGCAGCTTGCAGGGCCCCCTGTACTATGGCTACACCTTC,TRBV7-2,NA,TRBJ1-2,NA
CASSALFLMNTEAFF,TGTGCCAGCAGCGCCCTCTTTTTGATGAACACTGAAGCTTTCTTT,TRBV7-9,NA,TRBJ1-1,NA
CASSNYGFSGANVLTF,TGTGCCAGCAGCAACTACGGGTTCTCTGGGGCCAACGTCCTGACTTTC,TRBV6-2/TRBV6-3,once,TRBJ2-6,NA
CASSSAGRDTGELFF,TGTGCCAGCAGTTCCGCGGGACGTGACACCGGGGAGCTGTTTTTT,TRBV6-2/TRBV6-3,medium-sized,TRBJ2-2,NA
CAISENRRSYNEQFF,TGTGCCATCAGTGAGAACAGGCGCTCCTACAATGAGCAGTTCTTC,TRBV10-3,NA,TRBJ2-1,NA
CASSASSGESYNEQFF,TGTGCCAGCAGCGCATCTAGCGGGGAATCCTACAATGAGCAGTTCTTC,TRBV9,NA,TRBJ2-1,TRBD2
CASSPSGRQGIIHTEAFF,TGTGCCAGCTCACCGAGCGGTAGGCAGGGCATAATTCACACTGAAGCTTTCTTT,TRBV18,NA,TRBJ1-1,NA
CASSQRTTGYGYTF,TGTGCCAGCAGCCAACGTACGACAGGCTATGGCTACACCTTC,TRBV3-1/TRBV3-2,once,TRBJ1-2,NA
CASSVEAGANEQFF,TGTGCCAGCAGCGTAGAAGCAGGGGCTAATGAGCAGTTCTTC,TRBV9,NA,TRBJ2-1,NA
CASSPRVF,TGTGCCAGCAGCCCGAGGGTCTTC,TRBV9,NA,TRBJ2-1,NA
CATSRGDIPNYGYTF,TGTGCCACCAGCAGGGGTGACATACCGAACTATGGCTACACCTTC,TRBV15,once,TRBJ1-2,NA
CASSLGSSYEQYF,TGTGCCAGCAGTTTAGGGAGTTCCTACGAGCAGTACTTC,TRBV12-3/TRBV12-4,NA,TRBJ2-7,NA
CASSKTGRQETQYF,TGTGCCAGTAGTAAGACAGGGCGCCAAGAGACCCAGTACTTC,TRBV19,NA,TRBJ2-5,TRBD1
CASSWTSGGADEQFF,TGTGCCAGCAGTTGGACTAGCGGGGGTGCCGATGAGCAGTTCTTC,TRBV6-2/TRBV6-3,NA,TRBJ2-1,TRBD2
CASSLVRTGRSIYGYTF,TGTGCCAGCAGCTTAGTACGGACAGGGCGTTCGATCTATGGCTACACCTTC,TRBV11-2,NA,TRBJ1-2,TRBD1
CASSENKNTEAFF,TGTGCCAGCAGTGAGAACAAGAACACTGAAGCTTTCTTT,TRBV2,NA,TRBJ1-1,NA
CASSRSGTVNNSPLHF,TGTGCCAGTAGTAGGTCCGGGACAGTGAATAATTCACCCCTCCACTTT,TRBV19,once,TRBJ1-6,TRBD1
CASSDRGLGAFF,TGTGCCAGCAGTGACAGGGGCCTCGGAGCTTTCTTT,TRBV2,once,TRBJ1-1,NA
CASSARTPNQPQHF,TGTGCCAGCTCCGCGAGGACACCCAATCAGCCCCAGCATTTT,TRBV6-6,NA,TRBJ1-5,NA
CATGPFYNEQFF,TGTGCCACGGGGCCCTTTTACAATGAGCAGTTCTTC,TRBV6-6,NA,TRBJ2-1,NA
CASSPVTSMNTEAFF,TGCGCCAGCAGTCCCGTGACGTCGATGAACACTGAAGCTTTCTTT,TRBV5-1,NA,TRBJ1-1,NA
CASSPQGYSPLHF,TGTGCCAGCAGCCCACAGGGATATTCACCCCTCCACTTT,TRBV6-2/TRBV6-3,NA,TRBJ1-6,NA
CASSLSFGGAGGETQYF,TGTGCCAGCAGCTTATCGTTCGGGGGGGCCGGTGGAGAGACCCAGTACTTC,TRBV11-2,NA,TRBJ2-5,TRBD2
CASSLEGSGPGRYEQYF,TGTGCCAGCAGCTTGGAGGGTAGCGGACCAGGGAGGTACGAGCAGTACTTC,TRBV5-4,NA,TRBJ2-7,NA
CASSLAGVDGKLFF,TGTGCCAGCAGCTTAGCAGGGGTGGATGGAAAACTGTTTTTT,TRBV7-2,NA,TRBJ1-4,NA
CASSPDSAWGPAYEQYF,TGTGCCAGCAGCCCTGATTCAGCGTGGGGGCCAGCCTACGAGCAGTACTTC,TRBV9,NA,TRBJ2-7,NA
CASRLRASGDADTQYF,TGTGCCAGCAGACTTAGGGCTAGCGGGGACGCAGATACGCAGTATTTT,TRBV7-8,NA,TRBJ2-3,TRBD2
CASSYSRGGRNIQYF,TGTGCCAGCAGTTACTCCCGGGGGGGGAGAAACATTCAGTACTTC,TRBV6-5,NA,TRBJ2-4,TRBD2
CASSQDSHRTEAFF,TGTGCCAGCAGCCAAGATTCGCACAGAACTGAAGCTTTCTTT,TRBV3-1/TRBV3-2,few,TRBJ1-1,NA
CASSRRGGTISGANVLTF,TGTGCCAGTAGTAGGCGGGGTGGTACCATCTCTGGGGCCAACGTCCTGACTTTC,TRBV19,once,TRBJ2-6,NA
CASSIGQNTEAFF,TGTGCCAGTAGTATAGGACAGAACACTGAAGCTTTCTTT,TRBV19,once,TRBJ1-1,NA